This T cell receptor (beta chain) was recorded in a study of T cell responses to AZD1222 COVID-19 vaccine. Overall study context: Researchers grouped second doses given at about 4 or about 12 weeks into one pool. Findings and limits, study-wide: Vaccine-related CD4 TCRs covered spike, predominating at 160-218 and 743-854. Spike-specific TCR depth and breadth grew after two AZD1222 doses.

Data came from immunoSEQ multiplex PCR; TCRdb stores just in-frame clones and leaves some out. The sample consists of approximately 100,000 clones, 85% to 90% of them appearing once. Details on this clone: As yet, its antigen is unknown.

The length of the CDR3 is 14 residues. The germline CDR1 and CDR2 sequences are LNHNV and YYDKDF (reference sequence). V was clipped by 1 base and J by 10 bases; unmatched bases: 7. The chain uses TRBV15 and TRBJ1-3, with 7 nucleotides matching TRBD1. The sample here was peripheral blood, taken on day 0 of AZD1222 vaccination. This TCR came from an adult in good health. For the CDR3, the DNA is TGTGCCACCAGCAGAGTTGAGGGGGCATCTACCATATATTTT. Translation gives CATSRVEGASTIYF.